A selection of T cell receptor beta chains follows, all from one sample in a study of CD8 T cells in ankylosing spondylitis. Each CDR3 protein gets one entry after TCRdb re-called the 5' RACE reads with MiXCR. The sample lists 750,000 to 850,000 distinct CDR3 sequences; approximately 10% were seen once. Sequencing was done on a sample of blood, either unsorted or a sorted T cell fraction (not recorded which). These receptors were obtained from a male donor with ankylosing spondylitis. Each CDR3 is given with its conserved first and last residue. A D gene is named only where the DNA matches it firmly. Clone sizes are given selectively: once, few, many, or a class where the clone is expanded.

CDR3nt: TGCAGTGCTAGATCCATCGCGTCTAGCGGGAGTTTGCCCGGGGAGCTGTTTTTT
CDR3aa: CSARSIASSGSLPGELFF
v_gene: TRBV20-1
d_gene: TRBD2
j_gene: TRBJ2-2
abundance: few

CDR3nt: TGCAGCGTGGTTATCTCCGGACCCAAGAAAGCTTTCTTT
CDR3aa: CSVVISGPKKAFF
v_gene: TRBV29-1
d_gene: -
j_gene: TRBJ1-1
abundance: many

CDR3nt: TGCGCCAGCAGCTGGGCGGGGAGGGACTACGAGCAGTACTTC
CDR3aa: CASSWAGRDYEQYF
v_gene: TRBV5-1
d_gene: TRBD2
j_gene: TRBJ2-7
abundance: few

CDR3nt: TGCGCCAGCAGCTTGGGGACAATAGCAACGGAGCCCCAGCATTTT
CDR3aa: CASSLGTIATEPQHF
v_gene: TRBV5-1
d_gene: -
j_gene: TRBJ1-5
abundance: many

CDR3nt: TGCAGTGCGCCCTTGGGCGGGGGGGCGGTCGAGCAGTACTTC
CDR3aa: CSAPLGGGAVEQYF
v_gene: TRBV20-1
d_gene: TRBD2
j_gene: TRBJ2-7
abundance: -

CDR3nt: TGTGCCAGCACCCTAGTGGCAGATAACACCGGGGAGCTGTTTTTT
CDR3aa: CASTLVADNTGELFF
v_gene: TRBV4-2
d_gene: -
j_gene: TRBJ2-2
abundance: few

CDR3nt: TGCAGTGCTAGGATGACAGGGTGGATCGAAAAACTGTTTTTT
CDR3aa: CSARMTGWIEKLFF
v_gene: TRBV20-1
d_gene: TRBD1
j_gene: TRBJ1-4
abundance: many

CDR3nt: TGCAGTGCTAGGCTAGCGGGGCCCGGGGAGCTGTTTTTT
CDR3aa: CSARLAGPGELFF
v_gene: TRBV20-1
d_gene: TRBD2
j_gene: TRBJ2-2
abundance: few

CDR3nt: TGTGCCAGCAGCTTAGTGGCCTCCAGGGGGCGCGAGCAGTACTTC
CDR3aa: CASSLVASRGREQYF
v_gene: TRBV7-8
d_gene: TRBD1
j_gene: TRBJ2-7
abundance: many

CDR3nt: TGTGCCAGCAGCCCGCTCCGACAGCTCACCCCGCAGTATTTT
CDR3aa: CASSPLRQLTPQYF
v_gene: TRBV12-3/TRBV12-4
d_gene: -
j_gene: TRBJ2-3
abundance: few

CDR3nt: TGCGCCAGCAGCTTGGCAGCGGCAGGGAGGAAAGCTTTCTTT
CDR3aa: CASSLAAAGRKAFF
v_gene: TRBV5-1
d_gene: -
j_gene: TRBJ1-1
abundance: -

CDR3nt: TGTGCCAGCAGCCCCCTGACAGGGGTTGGGGAGACCCAGTACTTC
CDR3aa: CASSPLTGVGETQYF
v_gene: TRBV6-2/TRBV6-3
d_gene: TRBD1
j_gene: TRBJ2-5
abundance: -

CDR3nt: TGCGCCAGCAGCCTTGACAGGGGTAGGGCTGAAGCTTTCTTT
CDR3aa: CASSLDRGRAEAFF
v_gene: TRBV5-1
d_gene: TRBD1
j_gene: TRBJ1-1
abundance: -

CDR3nt: TGCAGCGTGGCGGGTTCCAGCACTGAAGCTTTCTTT
CDR3aa: CSVAGSSTEAFF
v_gene: TRBV29-1
d_gene: -
j_gene: TRBJ1-1
abundance: many

CDR3nt: TGCGCCAGCAGCTTACGTGGCGGAAGGGAAGAGACCCAGTACTTC
CDR3aa: CASSLRGGREETQYF
v_gene: TRBV5-1
d_gene: -
j_gene: TRBJ2-5
abundance: -

CDR3nt: TGCGCCAGCAGCCAAGAACCCGACGTCTATGGCTACACCTTC
CDR3aa: CASSQEPDVYGYTF
v_gene: TRBV4-3
d_gene: -
j_gene: TRBJ1-2
abundance: many

CDR3nt: TGCGCCAGCAGCTTGGAGATGGCAGATCCGACTCGGGCTTTCTTT
CDR3aa: CASSLEMADPTRAFF
v_gene: TRBV5-1
d_gene: -
j_gene: TRBJ1-1
abundance: few

CDR3nt: TGTGCCAGCAGCTTCCAGGGTGGTGCCAATCAGCCCCAGCATTTT
CDR3aa: CASSFQGGANQPQHF
v_gene: TRBV7-2
d_gene: -
j_gene: TRBJ1-5
abundance: -

CDR3nt: TGTGCCAGCTCAGCAAAATCTGGCTACACCTTC
CDR3aa: CASSAKSGYTF
v_gene: TRBV18
d_gene: -
j_gene: TRBJ1-2
abundance: few

CDR3nt: TGTGCCAGCAGCCAAAGACAGAACCACAATGAGCAGTTCTTC
CDR3aa: CASSQRQNHNEQFF
v_gene: TRBV3-1
d_gene: -
j_gene: TRBJ2-1
abundance: few

CDR3nt: TGTGCCAGCAGTTATTGGAAGTATAGCAATCAGCCCCAGCATTTT
CDR3aa: CASSYWKYSNQPQHF
v_gene: TRBV6-9
d_gene: -
j_gene: TRBJ1-5
abundance: few

CDR3nt: TGTGCCAGCAGTTTAGGACAGGGATACATTCAGTACTTC
CDR3aa: CASSLGQGYIQYF
v_gene: TRBV12-3/TRBV12-4
d_gene: TRBD1
j_gene: TRBJ2-4
abundance: many

CDR3nt: TGTGCCAGCAGCCCTACACTATCTCCCTACAATGAGCAGTTCTTC
CDR3aa: CASSPTLSPYNEQFF
v_gene: TRBV7-9
d_gene: -
j_gene: TRBJ2-1
abundance: -

CDR3nt: TGTGCCAGCAGCATACATCGGTACCAGCCCCAGCATTTT
CDR3aa: CASSIHRYQPQHF
v_gene: TRBV6-2/TRBV6-3
d_gene: -
j_gene: TRBJ1-5
abundance: -

CDR3nt: TGCAGTGCCTCTAGCGGGGGAACCTACAATGAGCAGTTCTTC
CDR3aa: CSASSGGTYNEQFF
v_gene: TRBV20-1
d_gene: TRBD2
j_gene: TRBJ2-1
abundance: many

CDR3nt: TGTGCCAGCAGCCCTCGGGGGCCCACTAACACCGGGGAGCTGTTTTTT
CDR3aa: CASSPRGPTNTGELFF
v_gene: TRBV7-3
d_gene: -
j_gene: TRBJ2-2
abundance: -

CDR3nt: TGTGCCAGCAGAAGACAGGGATATAATTCACCCCTCCACTTT
CDR3aa: CASRRQGYNSPLHF
v_gene: TRBV27
d_gene: TRBD1
j_gene: TRBJ1-6
abundance: few

CDR3nt: TGTGCCAGCAGTGGCTTGGGACAGGGGACAGATACGCAGTATTTT
CDR3aa: CASSGLGQGTDTQYF
v_gene: TRBV12-3/TRBV12-4
d_gene: TRBD1
j_gene: TRBJ2-3
abundance: many

CDR3nt: TGTGCCATCAGTGGGTCACCGGGACTAGCGGAGGATAGCTCCTACAATGAGCAGTTCTTC
CDR3aa: CAISGSPGLAEDSSYNEQFF
v_gene: TRBV10-3
d_gene: TRBD2
j_gene: TRBJ2-1
abundance: few

CDR3nt: TGCAGTGCTGAACACCGTGGGTTCTACACCTTC
CDR3aa: CSAEHRGFYTF
v_gene: TRBV20-1
d_gene: -
j_gene: TRBJ1-2
abundance: many

CDR3nt: TGTGCCAGCAGTTCCGGGACCCGCAAAAAACTGTTTTTT
CDR3aa: CASSSGTRKKLFF
v_gene: TRBV28
d_gene: -
j_gene: TRBJ1-4
abundance: -

CDR3nt: TGCAGCGCTAGCGGGGGGGCCGGCGAGACCCAGTACTTC
CDR3aa: CSASGGAGETQYF
v_gene: TRBV29-1
d_gene: TRBD2
j_gene: TRBJ2-5
abundance: many

CDR3nt: TGTGCCAGCAGTTTATTCGAATGGTACCAAGAGACCCAGTACTTC
CDR3aa: CASSLFEWYQETQYF
v_gene: TRBV28
d_gene: -
j_gene: TRBJ2-5
abundance: -

CDR3nt: TGCGCCAGCAGCCAGGGGGACTTCGGTATGGAGCAGTTCTTC
CDR3aa: CASSQGDFGMEQFF
v_gene: TRBV4-3
d_gene: -
j_gene: TRBJ2-1
abundance: many